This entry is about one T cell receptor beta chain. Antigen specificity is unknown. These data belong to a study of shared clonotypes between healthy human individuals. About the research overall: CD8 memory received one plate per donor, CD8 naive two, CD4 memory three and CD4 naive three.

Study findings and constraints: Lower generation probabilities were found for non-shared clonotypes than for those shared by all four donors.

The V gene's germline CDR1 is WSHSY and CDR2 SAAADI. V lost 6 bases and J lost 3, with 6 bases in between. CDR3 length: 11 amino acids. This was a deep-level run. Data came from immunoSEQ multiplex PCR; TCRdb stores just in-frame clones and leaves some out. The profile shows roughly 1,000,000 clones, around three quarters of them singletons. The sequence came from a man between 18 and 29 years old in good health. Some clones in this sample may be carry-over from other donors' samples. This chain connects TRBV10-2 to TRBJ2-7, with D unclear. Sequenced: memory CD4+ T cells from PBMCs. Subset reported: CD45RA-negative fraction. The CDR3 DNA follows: TGCGCCAGCAGGCATAACTACGAGCAGTACTTC. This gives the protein CASRHNYEQYF.